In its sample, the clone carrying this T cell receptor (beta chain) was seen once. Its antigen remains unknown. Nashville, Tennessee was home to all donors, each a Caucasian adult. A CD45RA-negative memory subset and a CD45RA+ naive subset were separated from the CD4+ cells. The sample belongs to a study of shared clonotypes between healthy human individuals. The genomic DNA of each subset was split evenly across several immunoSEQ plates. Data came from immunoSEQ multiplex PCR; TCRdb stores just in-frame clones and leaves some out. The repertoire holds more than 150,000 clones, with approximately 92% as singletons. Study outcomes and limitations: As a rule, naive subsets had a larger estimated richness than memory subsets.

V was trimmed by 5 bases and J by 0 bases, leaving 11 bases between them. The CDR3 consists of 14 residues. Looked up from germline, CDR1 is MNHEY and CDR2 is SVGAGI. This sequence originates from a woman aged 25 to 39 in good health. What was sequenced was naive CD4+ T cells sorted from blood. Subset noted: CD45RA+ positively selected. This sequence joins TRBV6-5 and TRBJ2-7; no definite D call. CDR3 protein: CASSARHTSYEQYF. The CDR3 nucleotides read TGTGCCAGCAGTGCAAGACATACCTCCTACGAGCAGTACTTC.